The source of this TCR beta chain is a study of CD8 T cell repertoires and HIV-1 epitope variants. Study as a whole: Each of Twenty-five Gag and Nef epitope peptides stimulated a separate culture. Control wells had CMV/EBV/flu peptides, negative Ebola AY9, or no peptide.

The V gene's germline CDR1 is SGHAT and CDR2 FQNNGV. The CDR3 has 14 amino acids. V lost 7 bases to trimming and J lost 2 bases; unmatched junction nucleotides: 3. Sequenced by immunoSEQ multiplex PCR; TCRdb stores in-frame clones only, minus some. The sample lists approximately 4,000 clones, approximately 70% occurring once. In the case of this clone: No antigen is known for it.

The clonotype was recovered from a male donor with HIV. This chain joins TRBV11-2 and TRBJ2-2; 8 positions agree with TRBD1. The specimen was cultured CD8+ T cells derived from PBMCs. CDR3 bases: TGTGCCAGCATCGGACAGGGAAACACCGGGGAGCTGTTTTTT. Protein sequence: CASIGQGNTGELFF.